This TCR beta chain was sequenced in a study of blood T cell repertoires in COVID-19. Source study methods: Amplifying reference gene primers gave estimates of nucleated cell counts. This table comes from immunoSEQ multiplex PCR, and its TCRdb copy is limited to in-frame clones, with some not included. Clone size and the V and J calls come from that table; the DNA yielded D and trimming. The repertoire holds some 30,000 clones, with roughly nine tenths as singletons. The sequenced sample was peripheral blood. The TCR was taken from a man over 45 with active or convalescent COVID-19.

CDR3 in amino acids: CASSQKQGPLGLDTIYF. DNA of the CDR3: TGCGCCAGCAGCCAGAAACAGGGACCCCTGGGATTAGACACCATATATTTT. V gene TRBV4-1 combines with J gene TRBJ1-3, with a weak D call TRBD1 (6 bases). The V gene lost 3 bases and the J gene lost 8 bases, with 23 bases spanning the gap. Looked up from germline, CDR1 is MGHRA and CDR2 is YSYEKL. This CDR3 region has 17 residues.